A single TCR beta chain is shown here with its context. The CDR3 length is 13 residues. V lost 6 bases to trimming and J lost 7 bases, with 15 bases between them. Germline CDR1 reads LNHDA; CDR2 reads SQIVND (reference sequence). Profiled with immunoSEQ multiplex PCR; TCRdb holds only in-frame clones, not every one. The table lists 78,000 or so clones, 84% of them singletons. The source of the sample is a study of control samples from healthy donors and cancer patients. This TCR came from a man aged 50 to 60 in good health. The sample consisted of blood. The chain is built from TRBV19 and TRBJ1-2; tentatively, D is TRBD1 (6 bases). The CDR3 coding sequence is TGTGCCAGTAGACGGGGGCGCAAAGTTGGCTACACCTTC. It codes for CASRRGRKVGYTF.